Listed below are T cell receptor beta chains from one sample, sequenced in a study of response to subunit inactivated influenza vaccine. MiXCR was run by TCRdb on the RT-PCR reads, yielding one entry per CDR3 protein. The sample lists 550,000 to 800,000 distinct CDR3 sequences, about 15% occurring once. This specimen was PBMCs from blood, taken 14 days before vaccination. The receptor set was obtained from a man aged 45 to 65 who received an inactivated influenza vaccine. Both conserved end residues are part of each CDR3. Fields, in order: V gene, J gene, CDR3 protein.

TRBV5-1,TRBJ1-2,CASSLEGLDYGYTF
TRBV5-1,TRBJ2-7,CASSSTTGSYEQYF
TRBV29-1,TRBJ2-1,CSVRSTGGFNEQFF
TRBV2,TRBJ2-3,CASKVPGLAGVGDTQYF
TRBV15,TRBJ2-7,CATSRGPLLGGGAYEQYF
TRBV6-2/TRBV6-3,TRBJ1-2,CASSQDRVAGYTF
TRBV4-3,TRBJ2-1,CASSRDRGLYNEQFF
TRBV27,TRBJ2-7,CATGTGGILAYEQYF
TRBV27,TRBJ2-1,CASTRLAGVPNEQFF
TRBV10-3,TRBJ2-2,CAISDPGSGTGIIGELFF
TRBV12-3/TRBV12-4,TRBJ1-2,CASSFASAGSYGYTF
TRBV24-1,TRBJ2-7,CATSDLVGRSYEQYF
TRBV5-1,TRBJ2-3,CASSLGRTDTDTQYF
TRBV29-1,TRBJ1-2,CSVVGRQARDYGCTF
TRBV12-3/TRBV12-4,TRBJ2-1,CASSLREANEQFF
TRBV6-2/TRBV6-3,TRBJ1-1,CASSPPPENTEAFF
TRBV5-1,TRBJ2-1,CASSLLSRYNEQFF
TRBV7-2,TRBJ2-4,CASSLAGGDLGKNIQYF